This T cell receptor beta chain came from a study of cytomegalovirus exposure and HLA in healthy donors. Researchers ran the PCR with 60 Vbeta and 13 Jbeta primers. Here immunoSEQ multiplex PCR was the method, and the copy in TCRdb shows in-frame clones only, minus some. The data show about 180,000 clones, 70% to 80% seen once. The CDR3 has 17 residues. The ends lost 4 bases at V and 0 bases at J; junction bases unmatched: 8. Germline assignment: CDR1 SGDLS and CDR2 YYNGEE. Findings and caveats of the study: With further analysis later on, most CMV-associated TCR beta chains appeared HLA-restricted.

A single count supports this clone. The target antigen is unknown. Material for sequencing was PBMCs. This sequence originates from a woman aged 40 to 55 in good health and CMV-seronegative. The chain joins TRBV9 to TRBJ1-2; 11 bases line up with TRBD1. DNA of the CDR3: TGTGCCAGCAGCCCCGGGACAGGGGGTTTAGCTAACTATGGCTACACCTTC. It is translated as CASSPGTGGLANYGYTF.